The clone carrying this T cell receptor (beta chain) has ten or more counts. Its matching antigen is unknown. These data belong to a study of T cell repertoires in cytomegalovirus infection. Study context: HLA-B-restricted CMV epitopes that are well studied, plus recently identified HLA-C-restricted ones, were used by the study.

CDR3 size: 13 residues. The germline V gene encodes CDR1 SGHTA and CDR2 FQGNSA. Trimming pared 1 base from V and 3 bases from J, leaving 6 bases between. TCRdb analysed the reads with MiXCR anew, one entry per CDR3 protein. The sample carries about 500,000 distinct CDR3 sequences, about 33% recorded once. This clonotype was obtained from a human donor in good health (CMV status not recorded). Some clones in this sample may be carry-over from other donors' samples. The chain couples TRBV7-2 to TRBJ2-5; D gene ambiguous. Sample: cultured PBMCs, taken from culture after CMV antigen stimulation. In DNA, the CDR3 is TGTGCCAGCAGCTTAGGAACAGAAGAGACCCAGTACTTC. This codes for CASSLGTEETQYF.